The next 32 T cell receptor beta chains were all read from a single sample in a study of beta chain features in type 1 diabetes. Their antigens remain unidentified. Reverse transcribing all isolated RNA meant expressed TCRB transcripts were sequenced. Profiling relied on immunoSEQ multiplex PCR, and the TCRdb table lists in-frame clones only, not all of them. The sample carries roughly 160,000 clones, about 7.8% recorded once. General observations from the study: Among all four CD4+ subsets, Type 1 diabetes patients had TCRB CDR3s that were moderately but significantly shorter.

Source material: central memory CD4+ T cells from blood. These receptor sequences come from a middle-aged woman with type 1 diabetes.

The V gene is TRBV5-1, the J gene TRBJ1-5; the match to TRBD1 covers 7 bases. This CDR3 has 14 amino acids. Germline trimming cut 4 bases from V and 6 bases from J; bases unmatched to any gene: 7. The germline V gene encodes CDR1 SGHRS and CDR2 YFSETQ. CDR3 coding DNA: TGCGCCAGCAGCGTTGGGACAGAGGGTCAGCCCCAGCATTTT. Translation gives CASSVGTEGQPQHF. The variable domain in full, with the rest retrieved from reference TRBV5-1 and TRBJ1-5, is KAGVTQTPRYLIKTRGQQVTLSCSPISGHRSVSWYQQTPGQGLQFLFEYFSETQRNKGNFPGRFSGRQFSNSRSEMNVSTLELGDSALYLCASSVGTEGQPQHFGDGTRLSIL.

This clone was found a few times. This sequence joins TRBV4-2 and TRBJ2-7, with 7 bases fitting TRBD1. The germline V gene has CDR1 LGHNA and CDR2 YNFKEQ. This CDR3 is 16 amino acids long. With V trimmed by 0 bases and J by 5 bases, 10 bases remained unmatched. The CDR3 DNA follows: TGTGCCAGCAGCCAAGATTTACAGGGGATAGTGAACGAGCAGTACTTC. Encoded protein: CASSQDLQGIVNEQYF.

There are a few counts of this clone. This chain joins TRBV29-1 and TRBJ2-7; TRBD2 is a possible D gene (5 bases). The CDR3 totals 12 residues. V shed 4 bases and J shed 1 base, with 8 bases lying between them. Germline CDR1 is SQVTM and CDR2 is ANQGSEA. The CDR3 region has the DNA TGCAGCGTTGGAGCGGTGTCCTACGAGCAGTACTTC. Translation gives CSVGAVSYEQYF.

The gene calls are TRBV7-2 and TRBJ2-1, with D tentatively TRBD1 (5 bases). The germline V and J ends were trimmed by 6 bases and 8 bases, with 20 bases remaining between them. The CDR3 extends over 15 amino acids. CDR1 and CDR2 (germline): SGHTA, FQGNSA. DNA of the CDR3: TGTGCCAGCAGAGCCGACAGATTTGGTATCCATGAGCAGTTCTTC. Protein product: CASRADRFGIHEQFF.

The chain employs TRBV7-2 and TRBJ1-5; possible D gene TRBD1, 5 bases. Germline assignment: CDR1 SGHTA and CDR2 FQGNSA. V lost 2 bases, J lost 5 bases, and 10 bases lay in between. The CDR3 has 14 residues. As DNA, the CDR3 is TGTGCCAGCAGCTTAACCCAGGGCTATCAGCCCCAGCATTTT. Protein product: CASSLTQGYQPQHF.

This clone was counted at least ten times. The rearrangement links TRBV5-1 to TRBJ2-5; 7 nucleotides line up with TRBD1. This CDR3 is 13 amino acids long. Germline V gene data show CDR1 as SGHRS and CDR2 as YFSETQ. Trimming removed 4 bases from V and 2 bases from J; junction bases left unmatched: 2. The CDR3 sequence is CASSVQGQETQYF. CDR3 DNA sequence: TGCGCCAGCAGCGTACAGGGGCAAGAGACCCAGTACTTC.

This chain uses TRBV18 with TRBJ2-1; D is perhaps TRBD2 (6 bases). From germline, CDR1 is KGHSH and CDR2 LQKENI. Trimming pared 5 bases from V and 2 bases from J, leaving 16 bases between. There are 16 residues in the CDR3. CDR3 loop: CASSTFSGTAYNEQFF. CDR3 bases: TGTGCCAGCTCAACTTTTAGCGGAACCGCCTACAATGAGCAGTTCTTC. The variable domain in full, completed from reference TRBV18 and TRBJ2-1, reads NAGVMQNPRHLVRRRGQEARLRCSPMKGHSHVYWYRQLPEEGLKFMVYLQKENIIDESGMPKERFSAEFPKEGPSILRIQQVVRGDSAAYFCASSTFSGTAYNEQFFGPGTRLTVL.

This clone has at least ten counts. CDR3 region: CASSPRLAGGTDTQYF. The CDR3 DNA reads TGTGCCAGCTCACCACGACTAGCGGGAGGCACAGATACGCAGTATTTT. The genes are TRBV18 and TRBJ2-3, with 12 bases that match TRBD2. The CDR3 has 16 amino acids. The germline gives CDR1 KGHSH, CDR2 LQKENI. The junction had 0 bases not matched to a gene; V was cut back by 1 base and J by 1 base.

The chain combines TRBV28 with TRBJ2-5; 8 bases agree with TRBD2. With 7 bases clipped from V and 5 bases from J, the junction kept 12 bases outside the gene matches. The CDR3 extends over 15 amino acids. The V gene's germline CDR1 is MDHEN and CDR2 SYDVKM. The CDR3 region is CASNMALAGYETQYF. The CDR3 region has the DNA TGTGCCAGCAACATGGCGCTAGCGGGTTATGAGACCCAGTACTTC.

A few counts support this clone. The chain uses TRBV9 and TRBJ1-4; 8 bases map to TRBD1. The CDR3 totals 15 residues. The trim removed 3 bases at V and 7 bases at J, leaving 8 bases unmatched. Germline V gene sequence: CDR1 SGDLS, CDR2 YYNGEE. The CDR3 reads CASSARQGQSEKLFF. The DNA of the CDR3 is TGTGCCAGCAGCGCCCGACAGGGGCAGAGTGAAAAACTGTTTTTT.

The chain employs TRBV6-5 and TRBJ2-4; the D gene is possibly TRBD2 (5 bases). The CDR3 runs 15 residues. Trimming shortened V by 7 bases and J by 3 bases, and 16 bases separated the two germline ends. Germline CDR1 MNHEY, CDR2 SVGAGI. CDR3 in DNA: TGTGCCAGCAAGGGCGGGTCGTTAGGCAAAAACATTCAGTACTTC. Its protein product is CASKGGSLGKNIQYF.

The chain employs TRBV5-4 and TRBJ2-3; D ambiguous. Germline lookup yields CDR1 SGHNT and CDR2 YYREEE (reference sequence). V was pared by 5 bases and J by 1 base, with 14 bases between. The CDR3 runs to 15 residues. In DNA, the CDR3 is TGTGCCAGCAGTTCCCCCTCCCTTGGCACAGATACGCAGTATTTT. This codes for CASSSPSLGTDTQYF.

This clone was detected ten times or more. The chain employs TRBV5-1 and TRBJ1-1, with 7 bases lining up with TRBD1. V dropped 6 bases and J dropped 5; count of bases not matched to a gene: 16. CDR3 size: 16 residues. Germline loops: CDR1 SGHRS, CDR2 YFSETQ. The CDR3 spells CASKGGEGALRTEAFF. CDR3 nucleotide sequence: TGCGCCAGCAAAGGGGGAGAGGGGGCTCTGAGGACTGAAGCTTTCTTT.

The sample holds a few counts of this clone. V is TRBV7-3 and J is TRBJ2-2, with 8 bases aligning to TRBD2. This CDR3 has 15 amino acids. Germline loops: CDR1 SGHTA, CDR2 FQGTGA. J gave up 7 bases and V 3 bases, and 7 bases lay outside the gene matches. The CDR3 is CASSFGGAVVGELFF. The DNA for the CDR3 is TGTGCCAGCAGCTTCGGGGGGGCCGTGGTCGGGGAGCTGTTTTTT.

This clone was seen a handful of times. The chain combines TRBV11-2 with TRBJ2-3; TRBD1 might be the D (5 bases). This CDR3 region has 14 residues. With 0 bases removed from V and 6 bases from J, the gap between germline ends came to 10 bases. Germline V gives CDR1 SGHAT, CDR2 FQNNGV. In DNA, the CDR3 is TGTGCCAGCAGCTTAGACAGGGTCGCGGATACGCAGTATTTT. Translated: CASSLDRVADTQYF.

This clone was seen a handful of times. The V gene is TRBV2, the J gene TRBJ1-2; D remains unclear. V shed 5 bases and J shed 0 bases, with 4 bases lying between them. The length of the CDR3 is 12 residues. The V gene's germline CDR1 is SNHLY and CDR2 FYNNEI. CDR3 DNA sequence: TGTGCCAGCAGTACAGCTAACTATGGCTACACCTTC. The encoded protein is CASSTANYGYTF.

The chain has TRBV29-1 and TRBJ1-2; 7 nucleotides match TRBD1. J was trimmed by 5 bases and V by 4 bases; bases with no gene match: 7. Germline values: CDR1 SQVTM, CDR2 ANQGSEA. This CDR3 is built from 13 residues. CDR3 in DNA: TGCAGCGTTGGACAGGGTCCCTATTATGGCTACACCTTC. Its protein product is CSVGQGPYYGYTF.

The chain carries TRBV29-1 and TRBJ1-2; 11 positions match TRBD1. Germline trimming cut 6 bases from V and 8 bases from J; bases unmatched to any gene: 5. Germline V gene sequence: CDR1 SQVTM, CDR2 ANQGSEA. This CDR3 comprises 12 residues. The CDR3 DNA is TGCAGCGTCCAGGACAGGGGGCGAGGCTACACCTTC. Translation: CSVQDRGRGYTF. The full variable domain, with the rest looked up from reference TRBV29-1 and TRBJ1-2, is SAVISQKPSRDICQRGTSLTIQCQVDSQVTMMFWYRQQPGQSLTLIATANQGSEATYESGFVIDKFPISRPNLTFSTLTVSNMSPEDSSIYLCSVQDRGRGYTFGSGTRLTVV.

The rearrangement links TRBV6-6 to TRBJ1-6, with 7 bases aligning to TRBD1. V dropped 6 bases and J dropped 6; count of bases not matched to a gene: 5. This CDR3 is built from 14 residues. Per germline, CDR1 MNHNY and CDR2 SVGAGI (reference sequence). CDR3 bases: TGTGCCAGCAGACCCCGGGACAGTAATTCACCCCTCCACTTT. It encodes CASRPRDSNSPLHF.

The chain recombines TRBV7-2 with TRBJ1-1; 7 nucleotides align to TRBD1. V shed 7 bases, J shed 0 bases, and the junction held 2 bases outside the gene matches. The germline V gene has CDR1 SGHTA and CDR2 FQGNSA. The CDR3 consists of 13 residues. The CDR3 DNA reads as TGTGCCAGCAAGGGACAGATGAACACTGAAGCTTTCTTT. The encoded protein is CASKGQMNTEAFF.

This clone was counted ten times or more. The CDR3 DNA reads as TGTGCCAGCATCTGGGACAGGGGTACAGATACGCAGTATTTT. Translating gives CASIWDRGTDTQYF. The rearrangement joins TRBV2 to TRBJ2-3; 10 bases fit TRBD1. The CDR3 covers 14 residues. From germline, CDR1 is SNHLY and CDR2 FYNNEI. Losses at the gene ends were 7 bases for V and 3 bases for J; bases not matched to a gene: 4.

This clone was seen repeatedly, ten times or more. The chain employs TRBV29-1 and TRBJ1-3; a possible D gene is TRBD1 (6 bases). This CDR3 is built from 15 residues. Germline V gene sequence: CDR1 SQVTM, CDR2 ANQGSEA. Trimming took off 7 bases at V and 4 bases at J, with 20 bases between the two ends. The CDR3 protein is CSAGGGALPGNTIYF. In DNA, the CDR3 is TGCAGCGCCGGTGGGGGGGCCTTACCCGGAAACACCATATATTTT.

CDR3: CASSQEPRTGSWEAKNIQYF. The DNA of the CDR3 is TGTGCCAGCAGCCAAGAGCCGAGGACAGGGAGTTGGGAAGCCAAAAACATTCAGTACTTC. The chain combines TRBV4-2 with TRBJ2-4; TRBD1 agrees at 8 bases. In germline, CDR1 is LGHNA, CDR2 YNFKEQ. The CDR3 has 20 amino acids. V lost 0 bases to trimming and J lost 0 bases; unmatched junction nucleotides: 13.

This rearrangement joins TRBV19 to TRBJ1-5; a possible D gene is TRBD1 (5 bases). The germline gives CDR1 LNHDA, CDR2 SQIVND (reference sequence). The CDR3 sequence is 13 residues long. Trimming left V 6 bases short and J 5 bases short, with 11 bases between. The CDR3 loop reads CASRSGPDQPQHF. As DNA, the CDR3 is TGTGCCAGTAGATCAGGGCCAGATCAGCCCCAGCATTTT.

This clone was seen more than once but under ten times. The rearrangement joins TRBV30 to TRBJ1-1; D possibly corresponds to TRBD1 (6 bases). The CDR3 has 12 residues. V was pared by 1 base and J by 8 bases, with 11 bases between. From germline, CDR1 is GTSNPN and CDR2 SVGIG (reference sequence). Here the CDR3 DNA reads TGTGCCTGGAGTGAGGGGGGGGTCGAAGCTTTCTTT. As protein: CAWSEGGVEAFF.

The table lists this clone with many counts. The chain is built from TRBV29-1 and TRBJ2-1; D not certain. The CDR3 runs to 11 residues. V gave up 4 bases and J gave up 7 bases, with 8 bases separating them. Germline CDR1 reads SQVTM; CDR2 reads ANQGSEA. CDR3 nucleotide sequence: TGCAGCGTTGCAGGTATGAATGAGCAGTTCTTC. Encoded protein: CSVAGMNEQFF.

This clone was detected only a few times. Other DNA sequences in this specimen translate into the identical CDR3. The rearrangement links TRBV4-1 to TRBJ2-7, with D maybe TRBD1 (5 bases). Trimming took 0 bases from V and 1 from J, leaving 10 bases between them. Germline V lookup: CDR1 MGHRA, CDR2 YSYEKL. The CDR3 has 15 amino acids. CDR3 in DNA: TGCGCCAGCAGCCAAGAGACAGCCTCTTCCTACGAGCAGTACTTC. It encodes CASSQETASSYEQYF.

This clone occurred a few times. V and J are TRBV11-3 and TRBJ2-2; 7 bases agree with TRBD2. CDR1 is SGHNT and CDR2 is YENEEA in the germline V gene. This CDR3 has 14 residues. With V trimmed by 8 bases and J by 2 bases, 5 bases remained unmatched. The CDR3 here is CASGEGLNTGELFF. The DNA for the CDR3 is TGTGCCAGCGGGGAGGGCCTCAACACCGGGGAGCTGTTTTTT. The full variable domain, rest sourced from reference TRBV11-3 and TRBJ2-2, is EAGVVQSPRYKIIEKKQPVAFWCNPISGHNTLYWYLQNLGQGPELLIRYENEEAVDDSQLPKDRFSAERLKGVDSTLKIQPAELGDSAVYLCASGEGLNTGELFFGEGSRLTVL.

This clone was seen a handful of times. This CDR3 is CASSSGLVYNEQFF. CDR3 sequence (DNA): TGCGCCAGCAGCTCGGGACTAGTCTACAATGAGCAGTTCTTC. The chain couples TRBV5-1 to TRBJ2-1; TRBD2 matches at 8 bases. Germline V gene data show CDR1 as SGHRS and CDR2 as YFSETQ. V dropped 3 bases and J dropped 3; count of bases not matched to a gene: 2. This CDR3 is built from 14 residues.

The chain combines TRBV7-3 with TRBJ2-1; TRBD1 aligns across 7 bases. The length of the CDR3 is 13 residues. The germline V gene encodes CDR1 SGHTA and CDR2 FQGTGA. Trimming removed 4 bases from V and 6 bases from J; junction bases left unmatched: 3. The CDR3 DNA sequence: TGTGCCAGCAGCTCCACAGGGGTCAATGAGCAGTTCTTC. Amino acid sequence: CASSSTGVNEQFF.

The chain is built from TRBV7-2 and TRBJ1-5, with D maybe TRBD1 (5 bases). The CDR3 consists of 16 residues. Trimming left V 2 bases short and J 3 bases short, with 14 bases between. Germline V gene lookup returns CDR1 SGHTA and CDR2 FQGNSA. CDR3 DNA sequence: TGTGCCAGCAGCTTAATGGGGGGAGGGTCCAATCAGCCCCAGCATTTT. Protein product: CASSLMGGGSNQPQHF.

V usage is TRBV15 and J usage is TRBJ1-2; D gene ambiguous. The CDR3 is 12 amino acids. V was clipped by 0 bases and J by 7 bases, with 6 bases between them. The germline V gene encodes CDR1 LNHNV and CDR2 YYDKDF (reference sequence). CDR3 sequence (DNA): TGTGCCACCAGCAGAGAAGTGGCTGGCTACACCTTC. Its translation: CATSREVAGYTF. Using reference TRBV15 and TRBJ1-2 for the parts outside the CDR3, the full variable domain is DAMVIQNPRYQVTQFGKPVTLSCSQTLNHNVMYWYQQKSSQAPKLLFHYYDKDFNNEADTPDNFQSRRPNTSFCFLDIRSPGLGDTAMYLCATSREVAGYTFGSGTRLTVV.